Below, one TCR beta chain is given with its context. Each sample used at least 6 million PBMCs. Extractions gave at least 5.5 micrograms of total RNA per sample. For the second PCR, which ran for about 6 to 11 cycles, a sample-barcoded 5' primer and a J-beta primer mix were used. Via MiXCR, TCRdb re-called the 5' RACE reads, giving one row per CDR3 protein. The profile shows some 710,000 distinct CDR3 sequences, roughly 46% of them singletons. This specimen belongs to a study of blood T cells in healthy people across ages. V lost 4 bases to trimming and J lost 4 bases; unmatched junction nucleotides: 4. The CDR3 has 14 amino acids. Germline V CDR1 and CDR2: MNHEY, SVGEGT.

The chain recombines TRBV6-2 or TRBV6-3 with TRBJ2-7; 10 bases are a match to TRBD2. Specimen: blood. The TCR sequence derives from a man of 80 years or more in good health. DNA for the CDR3: TGTGCCAGCAGTTTGATAGCGGGAGGATACGAGCAGTACTTC. Encoded protein: CASSLIAGGYEQYF.